This T cell receptor (beta chain) was observed in a study of identical twins. Trimming took 6 bases from V and 1 from J, leaving 12 bases between them. Germline V gene lookup returns CDR1 DFQATT and CDR2 SNEGSKA (reference sequence). CDR3 length equals 13 residues. Every donor was a healthy Caucasian. One entry per CDR3 protein, called by TCRdb with MiXCR from the 5' RACE reads. The repertoire includes some 710,000 distinct CDR3 sequences, less than 7% of them detected once, and 1.5% to 2% sits in the top ten. The TCR sequence derives from a man aged 18 to 29 in good health. This chain connects TRBV20-1 to TRBJ1-1, with D perhaps TRBD1 (5 bases). Input material: naive T cells sorted from blood. This CDR3 is CSAPDRANTEAFF. In nucleotides, the CDR3 is TGCAGTGCCCCTGACAGAGCGAACACTGAAGCTTTCTTT.